This is a list of T cell receptor beta chains from one sample in a study of cytotoxic CD8 clonotypes in ibrutinib-treated CLL. This table comes from immunoSEQ multiplex PCR, and its TCRdb copy is limited to in-frame clones, with some not included. The data hold some 35,000 clones, with 71% observed a single time. Source: PBMCs, taken at disease progression, from a patient treated with ibrutinib. Receptor source: a human donor with chronic lymphocytic leukemia. Both conserved end residues are part of each CDR3. D genes are given only for firm matches. Rows give clone size only sometimes, using once, few, many, or a class for an expanded clone.

CDR3nt	CDR3aa	v_gene	d_gene	j_gene	abundance
TGTGCCAGTTCTAGCGGGGGTCGCACAGATACGCAGTATTTT	CASSSGGRTDTQYF	TRBV2	TRBD2	TRBJ2-3	-
TGCGCCAGCAGCTTGGAGAACTCTGGAAACACCATATATTTT	CASSLENSGNTIYF	TRBV5-1	-	TRBJ1-3	-
TGTGCCAGCAGTCCCCAGGACAGGGCGCTCTACACCTTC	CASSPQDRALYTF	TRBV27	TRBD1	TRBJ1-2	-
TGTGCCAGCAGCCCGCATTGGTGGACAGGGAACACTGAAGCTTTCTTT	CASSPHWWTGNTEAFF	TRBV14	TRBD1	TRBJ1-1	few
TGTGCCAGCGGGGACCCGGGACAGGGTGCCTACGAGCAGTACTTC	CASGDPGQGAYEQYF	TRBV2	TRBD1	TRBJ2-7	-
TGTGCCAGCAGTGTAACAGAGAACACTGAAGCTTTCTTT	CASSVTENTEAFF	TRBV9	-	TRBJ1-1	-
TGTGCCAGCAGCAAAGCGAGGACAGCCGAAGAGACCCAGTACTTC	CASSKARTAEETQYF	TRBV21-1	-	TRBJ2-5	-
TGTGCCAGCAGCTTCTCCCAGACAGCCTCTGGAAACACCATATATTTT	CASSFSQTASGNTIYF	TRBV7-2	-	TRBJ1-3	-
TGTGCCAGTCGTAGTGGAGAGACCCAGTACTTC	CASRSGETQYF	TRBV19	-	TRBJ2-5	-
TGTGCCAGCAGACGCGACCCAGGGGGCACTGAAGCTTTCTTT	CASRRDPGGTEAFF	TRBV7-8	TRBD1	TRBJ1-1	-
TGTGCCAGCAGCTTGGAGCTAGCGGGGGGGGAGACCCAGTACTTC	CASSLELAGGETQYF	TRBV5-6	TRBD2	TRBJ2-5	-
TGTGCCAGCAGTGAAGCGCCCTTCGGAACATGGGGAGAGACCCAGTACTTC	CASSEAPFGTWGETQYF	TRBV6-1	-	TRBJ2-5	-
TGTGCTAGCAGCCAGATCTATAATTCACCCCTCCACTTT	CASSQIYNSPLHF	TRBV7-7	-	TRBJ1-6	-
TGTGCCAGCAGCTACGTTCCGGGCACTGAAGCTTTCTTT	CASSYVPGTEAFF	TRBV7-9	-	TRBJ1-1	-
TGTGCCAGCAGTGACAGGCTACGAAATCAGCCCCAGCATTTT	CASSDRLRNQPQHF	TRBV2	-	TRBJ1-5	-
TGCGCCAGCAGCTTGGCCCAGGGCTTTCTTGGGTATTTT	CASSLAQGFLGYF	TRBV5-1	-	TRBJ2-3	-
TGTGCCAGTACTCCTAGGGCAGGGGCCTCTAGCACAGATACGCAGTATTTT	CASTPRAGASSTDTQYF	TRBV19	-	TRBJ2-3	-
TGTGCCAGCATCACCAGGGTCGGAGAGACCCAGTACTTC	CASITRVGETQYF	TRBV2	-	TRBJ2-5	-
TGTGCCACCCCGGGGAGGACGGTGAGGCTATACTCTGGCTACACCTTC	CATPGRTVRLYSGYTF	TRBV12-1	-	TRBJ1-2	-
TGTGCCAGCAGCATAGAAGGGTTTAGTTCCTACAATGAGCAGTTCTTC	CASSIEGFSSYNEQFF	TRBV9	-	TRBJ2-1	few
TGTGCCAGCAGGGACCCCCGGGCCGCAGATACGCAGTATTTT	CASRDPRAADTQYF	TRBV6-4	-	TRBJ2-3	-
TGTGCCAGCAGCGTTACAGGGGAGGGGGAGACCCAGTACTTC	CASSVTGEGETQYF	TRBV9	-	TRBJ2-5	-
TGTGCCAGCAGTAGATCCTCGGGACAGATGGAGTACTTC	CASSRSSGQMEYF	TRBV27	TRBD1	TRBJ2-7	-
TGTGCCAGCAGTGCACGATTGAACACTGAAGCTTTCTTT	CASSARLNTEAFF	TRBV6-4	-	TRBJ1-1	-
TGTGCCAGCAGCTTGGACGGACAGTACAATCAGCCCCAGCATTTT	CASSLDGQYNQPQHF	TRBV5-4	-	TRBJ1-5	-
TGTGCCAGCAGCAGGGACAGGGCAAGCTCCTACGAGCAGTACTTC	CASSRDRASSYEQYF	TRBV6-1	TRBD1	TRBJ2-7	-
TGTGCCAGCACCACTACCCCCAGGAACACTGAAGCTTTCTTT	CASTTTPRNTEAFF	TRBV5-8	-	TRBJ1-1	-
TGTGCCAGCAGCGTAGGGAGGGCCGGTAACTATGGCTACACCTTC	CASSVGRAGNYGYTF	TRBV9	-	TRBJ1-2	medium-sized
TGTGCCAGCAGTGGCGGACTGGCCAGCCAAGAGACCCAGTACTTC	CASSGGLASQETQYF	TRBV6-1	-	TRBJ2-5	medium-sized
TGCAGCGTTGATTCGGCAGGGAAGGTTGCCTCCTACAATGAGCAGTTCTTC	CSVDSAGKVASYNEQFF	TRBV29-1	-	TRBJ2-1	few
TGTGCCAGCAGCTCCGGGACTAGCGGAGAGACCCAGTACTTC	CASSSGTSGETQYF	TRBV6-6	TRBD2	TRBJ2-5	many
TGTGCCAGCAGACCAGACCGCTCAGCCGGGGAGCTGTTTTTT	CASRPDRSAGELFF	TRBV6-4	-	TRBJ2-2	-
TGTGCCAGCAGCCCGCAGGTGGGGGGGAATGAGCAGTTCTTC	CASSPQVGGNEQFF	TRBV5-4	TRBD2	TRBJ2-1	once
TGTGCCAGCAGTGAATCCGGAGGCGGGGAGCTGTTTTTT	CASSESGGGELFF	TRBV25-1	-	TRBJ2-2	medium-sized
TGCGCCAGCAGCTCCGGGACCAATCAGCCCCAGCATTTT	CASSSGTNQPQHF	TRBV5-1	-	TRBJ1-5	-
TGTGCCAGCAGTTACGACCCTTTTTCATCTAATGAAAAACTGTTTTTT	CASSYDPFSSNEKLFF	TRBV6-5	-	TRBJ1-4	once
TGCGCCAGCAGCTTGGACAGGCCGGATGAGCAGTTCTTC	CASSLDRPDEQFF	TRBV5-1	-	TRBJ2-1	-
TGTGCCAGCAGCGGACAGGGGTTTGAAGCTTTCTTT	CASSGQGFEAFF	TRBV2	TRBD1	TRBJ1-1	-
TGTGCCAGCAGCCTGACCTGGGACATCAATACGCAGTATTTT	CASSLTWDINTQYF	TRBV7-9	-	TRBJ2-3	few
TGTGCCAGCAGGAGAGGGGGAACCACTGAAGCTTTCTTT	CASRRGGTTEAFF	TRBV28	-	TRBJ1-1	-
TGTGCCAGCAGTTTGCGGGGACTAGCTCGGCTCCTGTTCTTC	CASSLRGLARLLFF	TRBV27	TRBD2	TRBJ2-1	-
TGCGCCAGCAGCTCCAAGGTGGACACTGAAGCTTTCTTT	CASSSKVDTEAFF	TRBV5-1	-	TRBJ1-1	few
TGTGCCAGCAGGCGACAGGGGAGGGCTGAAGCTTTCTTT	CASRRQGRAEAFF	TRBV21-1	-	TRBJ1-1	-
TGCGCCAGCAGCCATGGGGGAGTCGGCTCTGGAGGAAACACCATATATTTT	CASSHGGVGSGGNTIYF	TRBV4-1	-	TRBJ1-3	-
TGCGCCAGCAGCCTATATAGCGGGGGGGATTCGACCTACGAGCAGTACTTC	CASSLYSGGDSTYEQYF	TRBV5-1	TRBD2	TRBJ2-7	-
TGTGCCAGCAGCTGGGTGGGGACCGCCTACGAGCAGTACTTC	CASSWVGTAYEQYF	TRBV5-6	-	TRBJ2-7	few
TGCGCCAGCAGTGACACAGGGGGCAGTGGTTCACCCCTCCACTTT	CASSDTGGSGSPLHF	TRBV10-2	TRBD1	TRBJ1-6	once
TGCGCCAGCAGCCAAGATCTGACGTCCGGGACCCAGCATTTT	CASSQDLTSGTQHF	TRBV4-1	-	TRBJ1-5	-
TGCGCCAGCAGCTCCCTCGGGAGGGCAAGTGGAAACACCATATATTTT	CASSSLGRASGNTIYF	TRBV5-1	-	TRBJ1-3	-
TGTGCCAGCAGCCCCTCGGAGTACAGGGGTTACGAGCAGTACTTC	CASSPSEYRGYEQYF	TRBV5-6	TRBD1	TRBJ2-7	-
TGTGCCAGTAGGATGACAGGGGGCCCCAATCAGCCCCAGCATTTT	CASRMTGGPNQPQHF	TRBV19	TRBD1	TRBJ1-5	few
TGTGCCAGTAGTACATCCGGGACAGGGGTGAACTATGGCTACACCTTC	CASSTSGTGVNYGYTF	TRBV19	TRBD1	TRBJ1-2	-